This T cell receptor beta chain was documented in a study of cytomegalovirus exposure and HLA in healthy donors. With 60 Vbeta and 13 Jbeta primers, the PCR was carried out. The protocol was immunoSEQ multiplex PCR, while the TCRdb copy is restricted to in-frame clones and leaves out a portion. The table has around 100,000 clones, around 80% seen once. V was pared by 6 bases and J by 2 bases, with 10 bases of the junction left unmatched. The CDR3 spans 16 residues. The germline V gene encodes CDR1 ENHRY and CDR2 SYGVKD. The source of this sequence is a male donor in good health and CMV-seropositive. This chain links TRBV10-3 with TRBJ2-3; 8 nucleotides match TRBD1. The sample comprised PBMCs. This CDR3 reads CAISTASGQATDTQYF. The CDR3 coding sequence is TGTGCCATCAGCACAGCCTCGGGACAGGCCACAGATACGCAGTATTTT.